This TCR beta chain was captured in a study of read filtering for tumor transcriptome and immune sequencing. Study-wide points: IR-seq and RNA-seq agreed better without single-read clonotypes.

From around 0.4 ug of RNA, a library with molecular barcoded alpha/delta and beta/gamma adaptors was made. MiXCR, run by TCRdb on the reads, gives a single entry per CDR3 protein. In the table there are around 33,000 distinct CDR3 sequences, approximately 18% of which are singletons. Per germline, CDR1 MNHEY and CDR2 SVGAGI. Trimming left V 2 bases short and J 0 bases short, with 10 bases between. CDR3 length: 15 residues. This clonotype was found many times. The target antigen is unknown. The clonotype comes from a donor aged 40 or older with multiple myeloma. The source material was a population of CD138-negative cells sorted from bone marrow. The chain couples TRBV6-5 to TRBJ1-1; unclear D gene. The CDR3 sequence: CASSYSRLMNTEAFF. DNA of the CDR3: TGTGCCAGCAGTTACAGCAGGTTAATGAACACTGAAGCTTTCTTT.